The T cell receptor beta chain under discussion was sequenced for a study of CDR3 diversity in severe acne. This clonotype was recorded once. V dropped 0 bases and J dropped 2 bases, with 13 bases sitting between them. The CDR3 is 17 residues long. Germline V gives CDR1 SEHNR, CDR2 FQNEAQ (reference sequence). TCRdb re-derived calls from the PCR reads in MiXCR, one entry per CDR3 protein. The sample shows roughly 100,000 distinct CDR3 sequences, about half of them seen only once. This clonotype originated in a male donor with acne. The sample taken for sequencing was blood. The chain couples TRBV7-9 to TRBJ2-2; D gene ambiguous. In DNA, the CDR3 is TGTGCCAGCAGCTTAGCGTACACAGCCCTAAACACCGGGGAGCTGTTTTTT. Amino acids: CASSLAYTALNTGELFF.